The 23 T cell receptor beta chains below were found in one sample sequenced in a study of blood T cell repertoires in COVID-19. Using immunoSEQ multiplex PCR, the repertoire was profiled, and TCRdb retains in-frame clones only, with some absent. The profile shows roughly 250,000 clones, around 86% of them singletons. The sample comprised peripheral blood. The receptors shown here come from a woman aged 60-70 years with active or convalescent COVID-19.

The CDR3 region has the DNA TGTGCCAGCAGCGAGCGGGGGGCCCCAGTCACAGATACGCAGTATTTT. It encodes CASSERGAPVTDTQYF. The chain uses TRBV9 and TRBJ2-3; 9 bases are a match to TRBD2. Looked up from germline, CDR1 is SGDLS and CDR2 is YYNGEE. V lost 3 bases and J lost 2; bases outside the gene matches: 7. The CDR3 consists of 16 residues.

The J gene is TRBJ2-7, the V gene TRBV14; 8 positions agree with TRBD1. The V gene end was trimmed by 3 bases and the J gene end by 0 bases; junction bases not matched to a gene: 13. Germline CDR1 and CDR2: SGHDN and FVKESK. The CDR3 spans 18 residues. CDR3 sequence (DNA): TGTGCCAGCAGCCAGACCGACTCAGGGGGCCCCAGCTCCTACGAGCAGTACTTC. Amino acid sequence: CASSQTDSGGPSSYEQYF.

In DNA form, the CDR3 reads TGTGCCAGCAGCTCGTCCCTGCTAGGAGCTTTCTTT. Its protein product is CASSSSLLGAFF. The rearrangement joins TRBV7-2 to TRBJ1-1; the D is unclear. CDR1 and CDR2 from the germline V gene are SGHTA and FQGNSA. The CDR3 totals 12 residues. The germline V and J ends were trimmed by 4 bases and 10 bases, with 13 bases remaining between them.

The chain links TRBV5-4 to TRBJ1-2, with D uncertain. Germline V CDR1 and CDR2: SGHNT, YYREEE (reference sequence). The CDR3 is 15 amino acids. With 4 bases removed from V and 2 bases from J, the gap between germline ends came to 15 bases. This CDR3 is CASSGEVSSNYGYTF. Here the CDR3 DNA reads TGTGCCAGCAGCGGGGAGGTCAGCTCGAACTATGGCTACACCTTC.

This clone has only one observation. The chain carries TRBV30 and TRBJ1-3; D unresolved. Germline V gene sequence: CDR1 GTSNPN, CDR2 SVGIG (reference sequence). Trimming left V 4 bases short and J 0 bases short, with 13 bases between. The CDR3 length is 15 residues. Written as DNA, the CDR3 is TGTGCCTGGACCCCGACTCACTCCTCTGGAAACACCATATATTTT. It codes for CAWTPTHSSGNTIYF.

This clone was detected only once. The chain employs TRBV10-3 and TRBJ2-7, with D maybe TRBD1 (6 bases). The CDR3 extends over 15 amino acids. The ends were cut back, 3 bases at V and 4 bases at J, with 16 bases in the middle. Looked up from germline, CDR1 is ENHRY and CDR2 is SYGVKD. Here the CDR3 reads CAISESHREDYEQYF. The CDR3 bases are TGTGCCATCAGTGAAAGTCACAGGGAAGATTACGAGCAGTACTTC.

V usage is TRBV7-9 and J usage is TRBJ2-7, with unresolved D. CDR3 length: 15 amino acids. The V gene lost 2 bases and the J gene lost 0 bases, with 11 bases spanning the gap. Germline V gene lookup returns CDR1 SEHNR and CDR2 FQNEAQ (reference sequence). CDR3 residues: CASSLSEEYSYEQYF. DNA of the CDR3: TGTGCCAGCAGCTTATCTGAGGAATACTCCTACGAGCAGTACTTC.

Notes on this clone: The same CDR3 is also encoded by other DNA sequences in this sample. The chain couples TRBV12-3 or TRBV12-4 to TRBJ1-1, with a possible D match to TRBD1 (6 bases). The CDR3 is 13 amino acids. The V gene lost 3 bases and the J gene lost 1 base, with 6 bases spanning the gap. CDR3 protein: CASSLTGNTEAFF. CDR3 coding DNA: TGTGCCAGCAGTTTGACAGGGAACACTGAAGCTTTCTTT.

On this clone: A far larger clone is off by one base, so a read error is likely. The CDR3 nucleotides are TGTGCCAGCAGTTCCCCGGGACAGGGAGTCTACGAGCAGTACTTC. Translating gives CASSSPGQGVYEQYF. The chain uses TRBV28 and TRBJ2-7; TRBD1 matches 9 bases. CDR1 is MDHEN, CDR2 SYDVKM, per germline. V was pared by 4 bases and J by 3 bases, with 7 bases of the junction left unmatched. The CDR3 is 15 residues long.

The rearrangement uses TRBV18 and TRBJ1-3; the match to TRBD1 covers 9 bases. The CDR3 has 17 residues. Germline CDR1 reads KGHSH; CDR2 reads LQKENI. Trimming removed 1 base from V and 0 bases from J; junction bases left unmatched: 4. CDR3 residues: CASSPRGQGLSGNTIYF. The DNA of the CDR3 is TGTGCCAGCTCACCACGGGGACAGGGCCTCTCTGGAAACACCATATATTTT.

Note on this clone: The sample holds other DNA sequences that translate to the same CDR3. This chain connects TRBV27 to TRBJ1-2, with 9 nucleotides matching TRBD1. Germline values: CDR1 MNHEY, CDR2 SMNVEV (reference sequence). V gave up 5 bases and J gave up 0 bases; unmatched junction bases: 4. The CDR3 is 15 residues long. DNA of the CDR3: TGTGCCAGCAGTCCCGGGACAGGGACTAACTATGGCTACACCTTC. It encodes CASSPGTGTNYGYTF.

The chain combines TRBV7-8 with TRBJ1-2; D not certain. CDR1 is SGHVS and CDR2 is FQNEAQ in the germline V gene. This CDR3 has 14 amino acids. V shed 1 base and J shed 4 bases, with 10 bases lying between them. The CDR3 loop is CASSLVAGPYGYTF. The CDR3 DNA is TGTGCCAGCAGCTTAGTCGCGGGCCCCTATGGCTACACCTTC.

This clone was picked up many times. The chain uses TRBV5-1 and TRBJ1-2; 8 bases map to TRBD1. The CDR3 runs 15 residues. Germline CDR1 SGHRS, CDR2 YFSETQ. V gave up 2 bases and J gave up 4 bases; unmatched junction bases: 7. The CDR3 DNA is TGCGCCAGCAGCTTTGGACAGGGAAACCGCTATGGCTACACCTTC. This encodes CASSFGQGNRYGYTF.

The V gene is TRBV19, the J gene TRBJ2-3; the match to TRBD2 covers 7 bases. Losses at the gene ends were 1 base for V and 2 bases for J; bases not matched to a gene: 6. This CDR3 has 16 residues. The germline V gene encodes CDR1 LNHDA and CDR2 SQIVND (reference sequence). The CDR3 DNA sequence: TGTGCCAGTAGTATAGTAACGGGGGGACCCACAGATACGCAGTATTTT. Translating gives CASSIVTGGPTDTQYF.

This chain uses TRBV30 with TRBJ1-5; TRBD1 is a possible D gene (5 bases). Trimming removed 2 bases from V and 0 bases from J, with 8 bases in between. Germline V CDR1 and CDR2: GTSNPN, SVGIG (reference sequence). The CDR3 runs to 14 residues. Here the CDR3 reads CAWSQGFSNQPQHF. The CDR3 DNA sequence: TGTGCCTGGAGTCAGGGATTTAGCAATCAGCCCCAGCATTTT.

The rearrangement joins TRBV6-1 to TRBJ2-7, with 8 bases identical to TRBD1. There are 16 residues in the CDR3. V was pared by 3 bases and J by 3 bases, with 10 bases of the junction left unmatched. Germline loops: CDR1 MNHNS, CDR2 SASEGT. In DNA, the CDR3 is TGTGCCAGCAGTGAGGAGCATGGACAGGGAAGCTACGAGCAGTACTTC. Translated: CASSEEHGQGSYEQYF.

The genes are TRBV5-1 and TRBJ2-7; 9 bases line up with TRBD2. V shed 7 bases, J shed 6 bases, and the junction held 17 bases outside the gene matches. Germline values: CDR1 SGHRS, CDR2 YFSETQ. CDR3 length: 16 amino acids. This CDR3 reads CASAGSMAGGRSEQYF. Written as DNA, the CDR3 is TGCGCCAGCGCAGGCTCTATGGCGGGGGGGCGCTCCGAGCAGTACTTC. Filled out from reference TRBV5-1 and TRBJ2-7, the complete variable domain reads KAGVTQTPRYLIKTRGQQVTLSCSPISGHRSVSWYQQTPGQGLQFLFEYFSETQRNKGNFPGRFSGRQFSNSRSEMNVSTLELGDSALYLCASAGSMAGGRSEQYFGPGTRLTVT.

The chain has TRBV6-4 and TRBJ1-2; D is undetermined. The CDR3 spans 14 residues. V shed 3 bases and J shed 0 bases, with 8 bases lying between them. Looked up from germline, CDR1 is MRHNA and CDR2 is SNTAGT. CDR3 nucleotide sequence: TGTGCCAGCAGTGATGGGAGGGCTAACTATGGCTACACCTTC. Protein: CASSDGRANYGYTF.

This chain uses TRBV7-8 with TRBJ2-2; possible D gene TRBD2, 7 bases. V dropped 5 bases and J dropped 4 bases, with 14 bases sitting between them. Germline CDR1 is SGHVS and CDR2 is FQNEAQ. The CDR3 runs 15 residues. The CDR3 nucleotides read TGTGCCAGCAGCGCGGCGGGGGCGGTCACCGGGGAGCTGTTTTTT. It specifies CASSAAGAVTGELFF. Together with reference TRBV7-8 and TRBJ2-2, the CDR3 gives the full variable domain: GAGVSQSPRYKVAKRGQDVALRCDPISGHVSLFWYQQALGQGPEFLTYFQNEAQLDKSGLPSDRFFAERPEGSVSTLKIQRTQQEDSAVYLCASSAAGAVTGELFFGEGSRLTVL.

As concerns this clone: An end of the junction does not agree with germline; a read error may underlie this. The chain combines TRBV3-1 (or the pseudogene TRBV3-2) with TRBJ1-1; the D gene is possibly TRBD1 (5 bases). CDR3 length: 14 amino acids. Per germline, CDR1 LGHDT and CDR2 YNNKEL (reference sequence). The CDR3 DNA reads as TGTGCCAGCAGCAAAGAGGGGATCGAGGGAGATGCTTTCTTT. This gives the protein CASSKEGIEGDAFF.

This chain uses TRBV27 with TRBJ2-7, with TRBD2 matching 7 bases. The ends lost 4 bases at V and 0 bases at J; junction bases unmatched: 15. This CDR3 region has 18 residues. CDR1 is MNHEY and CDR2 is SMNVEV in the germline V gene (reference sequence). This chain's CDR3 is CASSSRTLAPSSSYEQYF. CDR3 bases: TGTGCCAGCAGTTCCCGGACACTAGCGCCTTCCTCCTCCTACGAGCAGTACTTC.

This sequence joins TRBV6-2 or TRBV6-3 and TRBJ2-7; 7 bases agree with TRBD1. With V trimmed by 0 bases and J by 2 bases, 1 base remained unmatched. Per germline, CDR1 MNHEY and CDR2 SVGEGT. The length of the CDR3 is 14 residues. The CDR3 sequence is CASSYSTGPYEQYF. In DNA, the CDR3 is TGTGCCAGCAGTTACTCGACAGGGCCCTACGAGCAGTACTTC.

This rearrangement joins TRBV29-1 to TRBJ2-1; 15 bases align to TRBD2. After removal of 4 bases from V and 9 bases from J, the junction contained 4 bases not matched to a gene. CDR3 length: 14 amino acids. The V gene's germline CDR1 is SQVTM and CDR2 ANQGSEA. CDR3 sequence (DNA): TGCAGCGTTGGAAGGACTAGCGGGGGGGGTGAGCAGTTCTTC. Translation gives CSVGRTSGGGEQFF.